What follows describes a single T cell receptor beta chain. Its target is not known. This entry is derived from a study of T cell responses to AZD1222 COVID-19 vaccine. Study outcomes and limitations: No repertoire was sampled before or during the peak T cell response, only after it. AZD1222 recipients seropositive at baseline numbered only five to seven. Elevations in Spike-specific TCR breadth and depth followed administration of two AZD1222 doses. Clonal diversity may have been underestimated in mostly white British donors.

V dropped 0 bases and J dropped 7 bases, with 14 bases sitting between them. The CDR3 is 15 residues long. Germline CDR1 and CDR2: SGHRS and YFSETQ. Libraries were prepared by immunoSEQ multiplex PCR; TCRdb keeps only in-frame clonotypes and omits some of them. The profile shows fewer than 150,000 clones, approximately 94% of them singletons. This sequence was found in an adult in good health. The sequenced sample was peripheral blood, obtained on day 0 of AZD1222 vaccination. The chain employs TRBV5-1 and TRBJ2-1; no clear D gene. CDR3 bases: TGCGCCAGCAGCTTGGAGGGAAAGGTTAGGAATGAGCAGTTCTTC. Translating gives CASSLEGKVRNEQFF.